One and the same sample provided the 20 T cell receptor beta chains below, sequenced in a study of blood T cell repertoires in COVID-19. Profiling relied on immunoSEQ multiplex PCR, and the TCRdb table lists in-frame clones only, not all of them. The sample has approximately 150,000 clones; 80% to 90% are singletons. Sequenced sample: peripheral blood. The receptors shown here come from a woman between 50 and 59 years old with COVID-19, enrolled during active disease.

This clone was picked up a small number of times. For the CDR3, the DNA is TGTGCCAGCAGCCAAGGACACGGCGAAGCTTTCTTT. Amino acid sequence: CASSQGHGEAFF. This chain connects TRBV3-1 (or the pseudogene TRBV3-2) to TRBJ1-1, with D unresolved. V was cut by 1 base and J by 8 bases, with 8 bases left in between. The CDR3 consists of 12 residues. Germline-derived CDR1 and CDR2 are LGHDT and YNNKEL (reference sequence).

The rearrangement links TRBV29-1 to TRBJ2-1; D perhaps matches TRBD2 (7 bases). CDR3 length: 12 residues. The V gene lost 7 bases and the J gene lost 8 bases, with 15 bases spanning the gap. Germline V gene sequence: CDR1 SQVTM, CDR2 ANQGSEA. The CDR3 loop is CSARGGADEQFF. The CDR3 DNA follows: TGCAGCGCCAGGGGAGGGGCCGATGAGCAGTTCTTC.

This clone was seen once. This chain joins TRBV27 and TRBJ2-7, with TRBD2 identical over 12 bases. Unmatched junction bases numbered 5, after V lost 5 bases and J lost 3 bases. The CDR3 spans 15 residues. The V gene's germline CDR1 is MNHEY and CDR2 SMNVEV (reference sequence). CDR3 protein: CASSIPGLAGYEQYF. The CDR3 region has the DNA TGTGCCAGCAGTATACCGGGACTAGCGGGCTACGAGCAGTACTTC.

This clone was picked up a small number of times. This rearrangement joins TRBV7-3 to TRBJ2-1, with TRBD2 as a possible D gene (5 bases). Trimming took 0 bases from V and 9 from J, leaving 15 bases between them. Germline loops: CDR1 SGHTA, CDR2 FQGTGA. This CDR3 is 15 amino acids long. The DNA of the CDR3 is TGTGCCAGCAGCTTAACGTCGCTAGCATTGGGTGAGCAGTTCTTC. It specifies CASSLTSLALGEQFF.

V usage is TRBV6-5 and J usage is TRBJ2-5, with D hard to call. Trimming pared 6 bases from V and 3 bases from J, leaving 14 bases between. Per the germline V gene, CDR1 is MNHEY and CDR2 is SVGAGI. CDR3 length equals 14 residues. DNA of the CDR3: TGTGCCAGCAGGTCCCGTGTAAGAGAAGAGACCCAGTACTTC. Translating gives CASRSRVREETQYF.

The chain carries TRBV4-3 and TRBJ2-5; possibly TRBD2 for D (6 bases). Germline V gene data show CDR1 as LGHNA and CDR2 as YSLEER. This CDR3 contains 13 residues. Trimming cost V 4 bases and J 3 bases, with 9 bases left between them. Written as DNA, the CDR3 is TGCGCCAGCAGCCGGTGGGGGGAAGAGACCCAGTACTTC. This gives the protein CASSRWGEETQYF.

The V call is TRBV9, the J call TRBJ1-1; TRBD1 matches at 10 bases. The CDR3 contains 15 residues. J lost 5 bases, V lost 5 bases, and 9 bases had no gene match. Germline V gene data show CDR1 as SGDLS and CDR2 as YYNGEE. CDR3 DNA: TGTGCCAGCAGGGCTAGACAGGGGGCAAGGACTGAAGCTTTCTTT. This translates into CASRARQGARTEAFF.

This clone was counted many times. The gene calls are TRBV4-1 and TRBJ1-2; no reliable D call. The CDR3 runs to 14 residues. Trimming stripped 8 bases from V and 2 bases from J, with 15 bases between. The germline V gene has CDR1 MGHRA and CDR2 YSYEKL. Written as DNA, the CDR3 is TGCGCCAGCGGACTTTTGACTGAGAACTATGGCTACACCTTC. Amino acids: CASGLLTENYGYTF.

This chain uses TRBV6-1 with TRBJ1-2; D not certain. Trimming shortened V by 2 bases and J by 6 bases, and 7 bases separated the two germline ends. The germline CDR1 and CDR2 sequences are MNHNS and SASEGT. The CDR3 runs to 12 residues. The chain's CDR3 is CASSELRDGYTF. DNA of the CDR3: TGTGCCAGCAGTGAATTACGGGATGGCTACACCTTC.

V usage is TRBV5-1 and J usage is TRBJ2-2; TRBD1 might be the D (7 bases). The CDR3 length is 16 residues. V was cut by 2 bases and J by 0 bases, with 11 bases left in between. Germline CDR1 and CDR2: SGHRS and YFSETQ. The CDR3 DNA sequence: TGCGCCAGCAGCTTCAGGGGGGCCCCGAACACCGGGGAGCTGTTTTTT. This gives the protein CASSFRGAPNTGELFF.

V is TRBV21-1 and J is TRBJ2-7; the table's D gene call, TRBD2, was not cross checked with the DNA. TRBV21-1 is deemed a pseudogene. This CDR3 is built from 17 residues. The CDR3 here is CASSKEGGEPSSYEQYF. CDR3 nucleotides: TGTGCCAGCAGCAAAGAGGGGGGGGAACCGAGCTCCTACGAGCAGTACTTC.

As for this clone: This sample also contains other DNA sequences that code for the same CDR3. The rearrangement uses TRBV12-3 or TRBV12-4 and TRBJ1-3; D uncertain. This CDR3 has 13 residues. V dropped 3 bases and J dropped 4 bases, with 7 bases sitting between them. The DNA of the CDR3 is TGTGCCAGCAGTTTGAGGAGCGGAAACACCATATATTTT. Translated, it gives CASSLRSGNTIYF.

This clone was found once. This chain links TRBV9 with TRBJ1-6, with 8 bases lining up with TRBD1. With 0 bases clipped from V and 9 bases from J, the junction kept 8 bases outside the gene matches. The germline CDR1 and CDR2 sequences are SGDLS and YYNGEE. The CDR3 is 16 residues long. CDR3 sequence (DNA): TGTGCCAGCAGCGTAGCTGAGGACAGGGCGAGTTCACCCCTCCACTTT. Translated, it gives CASSVAEDRASSPLHF.

The chain combines TRBV6-6 with TRBJ1-3; possible D gene TRBD1, 5 bases. Germline values: CDR1 MNHNY, CDR2 SVGAGI (reference sequence). This CDR3 is built from 14 residues. The V and J ends lost 5 bases and 8 bases respectively, with 16 bases between them. CDR3 region: CASSRPSSGDTIYF. The CDR3 DNA reads TGTGCCAGCAGTAGACCCTCTTCGGGGGACACCATATATTTT.

This clone was observed a single time. The rearrangement links TRBV2 to TRBJ1-2; 9 positions agree with TRBD1. The CDR3 loop spans 14 amino acids. The germline V gene has CDR1 SNHLY and CDR2 FYNNEI. Trimming cost V 8 bases and J 6 bases; bases outside gene matches: 10. The CDR3 loop is CASSPPGQGDGYTF. The CDR3 DNA reads as TGTGCCAGCTCCCCCCCGGGACAGGGTGATGGCTACACCTTC.

The chain links TRBV6-2 or TRBV6-3 to TRBJ2-7; 8 bases are a match to TRBD1. The V segment lost 0 bases and the J segment 4 bases; nucleotides outside the gene matches: 5. Looked up from germline, CDR1 is MNHEY and CDR2 is SVGEGT. This CDR3 has 15 residues. The CDR3 sequence is CASSYSGTGQYEQYF. The CDR3 bases are TGTGCCAGCAGTTACTCAGGGACAGGACAGTACGAGCAGTACTTC.

V usage is TRBV4-3 and J usage is TRBJ1-4; D uncertain. V lost 1 base, J lost 0 bases, and 9 bases lay in between. Germline-derived CDR1 and CDR2 are LGHNA and YSLEER. CDR3 length equals 16 residues. The CDR3 nucleotides are TGCGCCAGCAGCCAAGCTATGGTCGCAACTAATGAAAAACTGTTTTTT. Its protein product is CASSQAMVATNEKLFF.

V gene TRBV13 combines with J gene TRBJ1-1; D possibly corresponds to TRBD1 (5 bases). CDR1 and CDR2 (germline): PRHDT, FYEKMQ (reference sequence). The CDR3 spans 14 residues. Trimming took 4 bases from V and 4 from J, leaving 13 bases between them. The CDR3 nucleotides are TGTGCCAGCAGCTCCAGGGACTACGGCACTGAAGCTTTCTTT. Protein product: CASSSRDYGTEAFF.

This clone was counted a few times. The chain recombines TRBV14 with TRBJ2-3; TRBD2 matches 8 bases. The trim removed 4 bases at V and 1 base at J, leaving 4 bases unmatched. Germline-derived CDR1 and CDR2 are SGHDN and FVKESK. This CDR3 region has 15 residues. For the CDR3, the DNA is TGTGCCAGCAGCCCCGCGGGGGGCCGCACAGATACGCAGTATTTT. This encodes CASSPAGGRTDTQYF.

The gene calls are TRBV27 and TRBJ2-7, with 7 bases matching TRBD1. This CDR3 spans 13 amino acids. Germline V lookup: CDR1 MNHEY, CDR2 SMNVEV (reference sequence). V shed 5 bases and J 2 bases; nucleotides not matched to a gene: 3. The DNA of the CDR3 is TGTGCCAGCAGTATCGGGACAGCCTACGAGCAGTACTTC. Encoded protein: CASSIGTAYEQYF.